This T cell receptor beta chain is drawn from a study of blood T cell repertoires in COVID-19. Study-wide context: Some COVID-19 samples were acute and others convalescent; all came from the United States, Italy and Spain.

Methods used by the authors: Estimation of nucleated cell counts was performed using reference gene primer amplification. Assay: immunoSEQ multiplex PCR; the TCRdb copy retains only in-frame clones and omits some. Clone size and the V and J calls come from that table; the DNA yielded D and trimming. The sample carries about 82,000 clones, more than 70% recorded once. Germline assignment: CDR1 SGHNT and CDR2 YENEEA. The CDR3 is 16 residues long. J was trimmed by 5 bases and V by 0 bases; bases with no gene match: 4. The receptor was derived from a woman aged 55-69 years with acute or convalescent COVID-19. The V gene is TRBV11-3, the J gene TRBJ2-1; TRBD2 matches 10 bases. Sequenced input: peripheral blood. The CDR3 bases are TGTGCCAGCAGCTTAGATGGGAGCGGGGGGGACAATGAGCAGTTCTTC. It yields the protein CASSLDGSGGDNEQFF.